The present entry profiles one T cell receptor (beta chain) with its context. Antigen specificity is unknown. This entry belongs to a study of STAT5B mutations in CD4+ large granular lymphocyte leukemia. Study outcomes and limitations: 8/27 top patient clones versus 2/35 control clones were TRBV06-family.

TCRdb's table, derived via immunoSEQ multiplex PCR, lists solely in-frame clones and lacks some. The repertoire holds around 33,000 clones, with 69% as singletons. Trimming cost V 7 bases and J 0 bases, with 24 bases left between them. There are 18 residues in the CDR3. Germline values: CDR1 SNHLY, CDR2 FYNNEI. J is TRBJ1-1 and V is TRBV2, with no clear D. The sequence was collected from a human donor in good health. Source material: CD4+ T cells from blood buffy coats. The DNA of the CDR3 is TGTGCCAGCAAGAGTTTATGGCAGGCGGCCGGCATGAACACTGAAGCTTTCTTT. It yields the protein CASKSLWQAAGMNTEAFF.